A single sample gave rise to the 32 T cell receptor beta chains below, sequenced in a study of technical replicates of blood from a handful of donors. Some clones are missing from TCRdb's copy, which holds only in-frame ones; the method was immunoSEQ multiplex PCR. The data show 45,000 to 60,000 clones, roughly 95% seen once. Sequencing input: T cells isolated from PBMCs. The receptors derive from a human donor in good health.

This clone came up once. J is TRBJ1-2 and V is TRBV29-1; D remains unclear. The CDR3 runs to 13 residues. V dropped 4 bases and J dropped 7 bases, with 16 bases sitting between them. Germline V gene data show CDR1 as SQVTM and CDR2 as ANQGSEA. The CDR3 sequence: CSVADGGGPGYTF. The CDR3 DNA follows: TGCAGCGTTGCGGACGGCGGCGGGCCTGGCTACACCTTC.

The chain couples TRBV5-4 to TRBJ2-5; a weak D match, TRBD2 (6 bases). The CDR3 contains 14 residues. The germline V gene has CDR1 SGHNT and CDR2 YYREEE (reference sequence). The V gene lost 0 bases and the J gene lost 5 bases, with 11 bases spanning the gap. This chain's CDR3 is CASSLVGSWETQYF. The CDR3, as DNA: TGTGCCAGCAGCTTGGTCGGGAGTTGGGAGACCCAGTACTTC.

This clone is a singleton in its sample. The CDR3 region has the DNA TGCGCCAGCAGCATAACTAGCGGGAGAAGCGGGGAGCTGTTTTTT. This sequence encodes CASSITSGRSGELFF. This chain connects TRBV5-1 to TRBJ2-2, with 11 bases that match TRBD2. The V and J ends lost 4 bases and 7 bases, in that order; junction bases with no gene match: 6. Germline V gene sequence: CDR1 SGHRS, CDR2 YFSETQ. The CDR3 covers 15 residues.

The rearrangement uses TRBV11-1 and TRBJ2-5, with D possibly being TRBD2 (6 bases). This CDR3 has 17 amino acids. Trimming left V 0 bases short and J 5 bases short, with 19 bases between. CDR1 and CDR2 from the germline V gene are SGHAT and FQDESV (reference sequence). Here the CDR3 reads CASSLADPYGGRETQYF. CDR3 in DNA: TGTGCCAGCAGCTTAGCCGACCCGTACGGGGGTAGGGAGACCCAGTACTTC.

This chain connects TRBV28 to TRBJ1-5; 11 nucleotides line up with TRBD1. The CDR3 is made up of 15 amino acids. The V and J ends lost 4 bases and 6 bases, in that order; junction bases with no gene match: 5. Looked up from germline, CDR1 is MDHEN and CDR2 is SYDVKM. CDR3 residues: CASSSPGTGGQPQHF. CDR3 sequence (DNA): TGTGCCAGCAGTTCCCCCGGGACAGGGGGTCAGCCCCAGCATTTT. The full variable domain, rest sourced from reference TRBV28 and TRBJ1-5, is DVKVTQSSRYLVKRTGEKVFLECVQDMDHENMFWYRQDPGLGLRLIYFSYDVKMKEKGDIPEGYSVSREKKERFSLILESASTNQTSMYLCASSSPGTGGQPQHFGDGTRLSIL.

This chain uses TRBV9 with TRBJ1-3; D is possibly TRBD1 (5 bases). Germline V lookup: CDR1 SGDLS, CDR2 YYNGEE. The V and J ends lost 4 bases and 4 bases respectively, with 18 bases between them. The CDR3 runs to 16 residues. For the CDR3, the DNA is TGTGCCAGCAGCCCCCAGGGAGGGTCTGTAGGAAACACCATATATTTT. It yields the protein CASSPQGGSVGNTIYF.

This clone was found once. This chain joins TRBV4-2 and TRBJ2-1; D might be TRBD1 (6 bases). The V and J ends lost 2 bases and 7 bases respectively, with 9 bases between them. This CDR3 is built from 13 residues. Germline V lookup: CDR1 LGHNA, CDR2 YNFKEQ. The CDR3 coding sequence is TGTGCCAGCAGCCAACCCGACAGGAATGAGCAGTTCTTC. Its protein is CASSQPDRNEQFF.

The rearrangement links TRBV25-1 to TRBJ1-2; D remains ambiguous. The CDR3 covers 13 residues. Germline V gene data show CDR1 as MGHDK and CDR2 as SYGVNS. V was trimmed by 5 bases and J by 1 base, leaving 8 bases between them. In DNA, the CDR3 is TGTGCCAGCAGTACAGCTAATAACTATGGCTACACCTTC. Translating it yields CASSTANNYGYTF.

J is TRBJ1-5 and V is TRBV6-1, with D uncertain. The CDR3 loop spans 13 amino acids. Deletions cut 2 bases from V and 3 bases from J, with 5 bases between. The V gene's germline CDR1 is MNHNS and CDR2 SASEGT. The CDR3 region is CASSETYNQPQHF. CDR3 nucleotide sequence: TGTGCCAGCAGTGAAACTTACAATCAGCCCCAGCATTTT.

The V call is TRBV6-5, the J call TRBJ1-5, with TRBD1 matching over 7 bases. The germline V gene has CDR1 MNHEY and CDR2 SVGAGI. The CDR3 covers 14 residues. V gave up 1 base and J gave up 7 bases; unmatched junction bases: 4. The CDR3 region is CASSYYGDSQPQHF. In DNA form, the CDR3 reads TGTGCCAGCAGTTACTATGGGGACAGCCAGCCCCAGCATTTT.

V gene TRBV28 combines with J gene TRBJ2-1; TRBD1 matches at 9 bases. V lost 5 bases to trimming and J lost 6 bases; unmatched junction nucleotides: 11. In germline, CDR1 is MDHEN, CDR2 SYDVKM. CDR3 size: 16 residues. The CDR3 sequence: CASSRGTGKYSNEQFF. The DNA of the CDR3 is TGTGCCAGCAGTCGAGGGACAGGGAAATATTCCAATGAGCAGTTCTTC.

CDR3 residues: CASSPGLARFYEQYF. CDR3 bases: TGTGCCAGCAGTCCGGGACTAGCGAGGTTCTACGAGCAGTACTTC. This chain uses TRBV6-5 with TRBJ2-7; 10 positions agree with TRBD2. The V gene's germline CDR1 is MNHEY and CDR2 SVGAGI. The CDR3 covers 15 residues. J lost 3 bases, V lost 5 bases, and 7 bases had no gene match.

The chain links TRBV7-2 to TRBJ2-7, with D hard to call. Trimming left V 1 base short and J 3 bases short, with 10 bases between. CDR1 SGHTA and CDR2 FQGNSA come from the germline V gene. This CDR3 region has 14 residues. The CDR3 nucleotides read TGTGCCAGCAGCTTAGGCAGTCCAGACTACGAGCAGTACTTC. Its protein is CASSLGSPDYEQYF.

The chain links TRBV27 to TRBJ1-3; 8 nucleotides line up with TRBD1. This CDR3 has 13 amino acids. Germline V gives CDR1 MNHEY, CDR2 SMNVEV (reference sequence). The V and J ends lost 3 bases and 10 bases, in that order; junction bases with no gene match: 5. CDR3 DNA sequence: TGTGCCAGCAGTTTGGGCAGGGGGCAAACCATATATTTT. Its protein is CASSLGRGQTIYF.

This clone was seen just once. The chain joins TRBV7-9 to TRBJ1-3; TRBD1 is a possible D gene (6 bases). V was clipped by 5 bases and J by 0 bases, with 14 bases between them. This CDR3 spans 16 amino acids. In germline, CDR1 is SEHNR, CDR2 FQNEAQ (reference sequence). CDR3 sequence reads: CASSVTGTPSGNTIYF. The CDR3 coding sequence is TGTGCCAGCAGCGTAACCGGGACACCCTCTGGAAACACCATATATTTT.

This clone is a singleton in its sample. The rearrangement uses TRBV7-6 and TRBJ2-5; no firm D call. Germline values: CDR1 SGHVS, CDR2 FNYEAQ. CDR3 size: 14 residues. The V end was cut by 4 bases, the J end by 2 bases, with 11 bases between. This chain's CDR3 is CASSSTAAQETQYF. DNA for the CDR3: TGTGCCAGCAGCTCCACTGCCGCTCAAGAGACCCAGTACTTC.

The rearrangement links TRBV15 to TRBJ2-7; D gene ambiguous. V lost 1 base and J lost 4, with 5 bases in between. Germline CDR1 is LNHNV and CDR2 is YYDKDF (reference sequence). The CDR3 is 12 amino acids. CDR3 in amino acids: CATSRAGYEQYF. The CDR3 DNA reads as TGTGCCACCAGCAGAGCAGGTTACGAGCAGTACTTC.

The chain combines TRBV7-9 with TRBJ2-7, with 10 nucleotides matching TRBD1. The germline CDR1 and CDR2 sequences are SEHNR and FQNEAQ (reference sequence). Trimming at V came to 5 bases and at J to 7 bases, leaving 14 bases not matched to a gene. The CDR3 sequence is 16 residues long. The CDR3 region is CASSAGTGANMGEQYF. Written as DNA, the CDR3 is TGTGCCAGCAGCGCAGGGACAGGGGCGAATATGGGAGAGCAGTACTTC.

The chain links TRBV5-6 to TRBJ1-1, with a tentative D call TRBD1 (6 bases). The CDR3 extends over 18 amino acids. CDR1 and CDR2 from the germline V gene are SGHDT and YYEEEE. V lost 2 bases and J 5 bases, leaving 25 bases between the germline ends. CDR3 DNA: TGTGCCAGCAGCTTTTTCCCGGGACACCCCTCAAGAGAAACTGAAGCTTTCTTT. Translated: CASSFFPGHPSRETEAFF.

The chain couples TRBV6-1 to TRBJ1-5; a possible D gene is TRBD1 (5 bases). The CDR3 extends over 13 amino acids. The ends were cut back, 9 bases at V and 5 bases at J, with 14 bases in the middle. Germline V gives CDR1 MNHNS, CDR2 SASEGT. The DNA for the CDR3 is TGTGCCAGTTCACAGGCCGCGGATCAGCCCCAGCATTTT. Translating gives CASSQAADQPQHF.

J is TRBJ1-5 and V is TRBV7-6; possibly TRBD1 for D (6 bases). The V and J ends lost 5 bases and 7 bases respectively, with 12 bases between them. CDR1 and CDR2 from the germline V gene are SGHVS and FNYEAQ. The CDR3 is 13 amino acids. CDR3 residues: CASSETGSQPQHF. CDR3 coding DNA: TGTGCCAGCAGCGAGACAGGCTCCCAGCCCCAGCATTTT.

The rearrangement links TRBV6-1 to TRBJ1-5; 9 bases agree with TRBD1. This CDR3 contains 18 residues. With V trimmed by 4 bases and J by 6 bases, 16 bases remained unmatched. From germline, CDR1 is MNHNS and CDR2 SASEGT. The CDR3 DNA follows: TGTGCCAGCAGTGCCGGGACAGGGACGGTGTGGCAAGGTCAGCCCCAGCATTTT. Residues: CASSAGTGTVWQGQPQHF.

This chain connects TRBV30 to TRBJ1-3; a possible D gene is TRBD1 (5 bases). Germline V lookup: CDR1 GTSNPN, CDR2 SVGIG (reference sequence). The length of the CDR3 is 12 residues. V was pared by 3 bases and J by 8 bases, with 11 bases between. As DNA, the CDR3 is TGTGCCTGGAGGGGGGGTAAGTACACCATATATTTT. Amino acid sequence: CAWRGGKYTIYF.

The chain links TRBV10-3 to TRBJ1-1; tentatively, D is TRBD1 (5 bases). There are 14 residues in the CDR3. Trimming cost V 3 bases and J 1 base, with 9 bases left between them. CDR1 is ENHRY, CDR2 SYGVKD, per germline. The CDR3 reads CAISDGQQNTEAFF. CDR3 bases: TGTGCCATCAGTGATGGACAACAGAACACTGAAGCTTTCTTT.

This clone showed up just a few times. The V and J genes are TRBV5-1 and TRBJ2-7; TRBD1 matches at 7 bases. Germline V gives CDR1 SGHRS, CDR2 YFSETQ. The CDR3 sequence is 13 residues long. Germline trimming cut 5 bases from V and 2 bases from J; bases unmatched to any gene: 4. The CDR3 DNA sequence: TGCGCCAGCAGTGAAGGGACAGCCTACGAGCAGTACTTC. This translates into CASSEGTAYEQYF. The full variable domain, rest sourced from reference TRBV5-1 and TRBJ2-7, is KAGVTQTPRYLIKTRGQQVTLSCSPISGHRSVSWYQQTPGQGLQFLFEYFSETQRNKGNFPGRFSGRQFSNSRSEMNVSTLELGDSALYLCASSEGTAYEQYFGPGTRLTVT.

This chain connects TRBV10-3 to TRBJ1-1, with 9 bases lining up with TRBD1. Trimming took 4 bases from V and 4 from J; bases not matched to a gene: 4. Germline CDR1 is ENHRY and CDR2 is SYGVKD. The CDR3 extends over 14 amino acids. CDR3 sequence: CAISAGTGTTEAFF. The DNA for the CDR3 is TGTGCCATCAGTGCCGGGACAGGGACCACTGAAGCTTTCTTT.

V usage is TRBV19 and J usage is TRBJ2-1; D is unclear. From germline, CDR1 is LNHDA and CDR2 SQIVND (reference sequence). The germline V and J ends were trimmed by 5 bases and 2 bases, with 19 bases remaining between them. The CDR3 totals 17 residues. CDR3 sequence (DNA): TGTGCCAGTAGTGATCCGATTCTTGGCGGCACCTACAATGAGCAGTTCTTC. This encodes CASSDPILGGTYNEQFF.

The chain uses TRBV6-1 and TRBJ1-4, with D unclear. CDR1 and CDR2 (germline): MNHNS, SASEGT. CDR3 length: 15 residues. The V end lost 1 base, the J end lost 11 bases, and 17 bases lay between the germline ends. The CDR3 bases are TGTGCCAGCAGTGAAGTAAGGGAGCTCTTGGACAAACTGTTTTTT. Its translation: CASSEVRELLDKLFF.

This chain links TRBV2 with TRBJ2-7; the D is unclear. The CDR3 is 12 residues long. Germline V CDR1 and CDR2: SNHLY, FYNNEI. Between the trimmed V and J ends, which lost 6 bases and 5 bases, there was a span of 11 bases. The DNA for the CDR3 is TGTGCCAGCAGCCGGGTTATTGACGAGCAGTACTTC. It is translated as CASSRVIDEQYF.

This chain links TRBV30 with TRBJ2-5; D is perhaps TRBD2 (7 bases). The germline CDR1 and CDR2 sequences are GTSNPN and SVGIG (reference sequence). V shed 5 bases and J shed 4 bases, with 14 bases lying between them. CDR3 size: 13 residues. CDR3 sequence reads: CAWGRGGLETQYF. The CDR3 DNA follows: TGTGCCTGGGGGAGGGGGGGTCTAGAGACCCAGTACTTC.

V usage is TRBV2 and J usage is TRBJ2-7; 10 nucleotides agree with TRBD1. CDR1 and CDR2 from the germline V gene are SNHLY and FYNNEI. CDR3 length equals 14 residues. J gave up 3 bases and V 6 bases, and 5 bases lay outside the gene matches. CDR3 sequence (DNA): TGTGCCAGCAGGGGGACAGGGGAATTCTACGAGCAGTACTTC. Its protein is CASRGTGEFYEQYF.

The chain carries TRBV5-1 and TRBJ1-4; TRBD1 aligns across 8 bases. The CDR3 contains 14 residues. In germline, CDR1 is SGHRS, CDR2 YFSETQ. V shed 3 bases, J shed 8 bases, and the junction held 6 bases outside the gene matches. The CDR3 loop is CASSYRTGYEKLFF. The CDR3, as DNA: TGCGCCAGCAGCTACCGGACAGGGTACGAAAAACTGTTTTTT.